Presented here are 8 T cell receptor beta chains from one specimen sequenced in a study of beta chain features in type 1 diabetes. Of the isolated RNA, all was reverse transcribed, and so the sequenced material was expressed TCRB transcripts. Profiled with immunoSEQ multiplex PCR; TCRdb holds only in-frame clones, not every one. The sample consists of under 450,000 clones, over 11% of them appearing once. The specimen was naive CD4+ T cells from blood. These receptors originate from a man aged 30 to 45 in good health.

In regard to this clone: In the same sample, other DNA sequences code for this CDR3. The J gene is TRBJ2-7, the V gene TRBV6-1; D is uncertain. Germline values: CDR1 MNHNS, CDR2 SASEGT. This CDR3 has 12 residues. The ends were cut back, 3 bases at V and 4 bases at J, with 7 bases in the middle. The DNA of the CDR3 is TGTGCCAGCAGTGAGGGGTCTTACGAGCAGTACTTC. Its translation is CASSEGSYEQYF.

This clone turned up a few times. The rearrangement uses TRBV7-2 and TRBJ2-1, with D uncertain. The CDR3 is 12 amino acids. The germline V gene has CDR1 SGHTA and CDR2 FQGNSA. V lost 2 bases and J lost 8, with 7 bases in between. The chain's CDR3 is CASSLTGDEQFF. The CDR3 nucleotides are TGTGCCAGCAGCTTAACCGGAGATGAGCAGTTCTTC.

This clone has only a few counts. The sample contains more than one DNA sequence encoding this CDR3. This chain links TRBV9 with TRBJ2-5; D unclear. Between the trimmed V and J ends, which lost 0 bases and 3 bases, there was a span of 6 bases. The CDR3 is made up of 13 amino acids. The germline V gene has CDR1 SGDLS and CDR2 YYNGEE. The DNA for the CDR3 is TGTGCCAGCAGCGTAGGGGCTGAAGAGACCCAGTACTTC. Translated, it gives CASSVGAEETQYF.

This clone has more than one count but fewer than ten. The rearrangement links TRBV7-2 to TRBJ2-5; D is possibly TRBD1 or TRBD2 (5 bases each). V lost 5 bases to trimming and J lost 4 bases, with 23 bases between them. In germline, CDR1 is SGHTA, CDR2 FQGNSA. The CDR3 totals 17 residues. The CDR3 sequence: CASSPRGRVELGETQYF. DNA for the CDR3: TGTGCCAGCAGCCCACGGGGCAGGGTTGAATTGGGAGAGACCCAGTACTTC. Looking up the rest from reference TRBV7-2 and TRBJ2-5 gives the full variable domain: GAGVSQSPSNKVTEKGKDVELRCDPISGHTALYWYRQSLGQGLEFLIYFQGNSAPDKSGLPSDRFSAERTGGSVSTLTIQRTQQEDSAVYLCASSPRGRVELGETQYFGPGTRLLVL.

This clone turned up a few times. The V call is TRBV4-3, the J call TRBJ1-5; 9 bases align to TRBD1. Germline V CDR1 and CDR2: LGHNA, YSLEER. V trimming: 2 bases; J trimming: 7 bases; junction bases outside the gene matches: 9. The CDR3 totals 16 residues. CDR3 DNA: TGCGCCAGCAGCCAATCCATACAGGGGGCTGGCCAGCCCCAGCATTTT. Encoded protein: CASSQSIQGAGQPQHF.

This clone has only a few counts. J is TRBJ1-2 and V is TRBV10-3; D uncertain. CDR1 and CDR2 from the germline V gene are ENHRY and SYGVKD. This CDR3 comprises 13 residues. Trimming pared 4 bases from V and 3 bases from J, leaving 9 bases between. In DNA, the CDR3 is TGTGCCATCAGTGTAAGGGCAGACTATGGCTACACCTTC. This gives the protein CAISVRADYGYTF.

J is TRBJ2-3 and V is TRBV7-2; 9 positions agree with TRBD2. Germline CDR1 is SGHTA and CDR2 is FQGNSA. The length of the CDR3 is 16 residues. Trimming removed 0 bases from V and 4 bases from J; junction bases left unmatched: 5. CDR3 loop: CASSLASIAGADTQYF. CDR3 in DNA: TGTGCCAGCAGCTTAGCCTCGATAGCGGGGGCAGATACGCAGTATTTT.

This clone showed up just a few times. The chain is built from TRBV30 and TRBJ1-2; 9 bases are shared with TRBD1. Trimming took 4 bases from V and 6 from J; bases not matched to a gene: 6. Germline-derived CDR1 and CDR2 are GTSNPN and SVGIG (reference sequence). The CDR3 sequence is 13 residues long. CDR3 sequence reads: CAWNKQGAHGYTF. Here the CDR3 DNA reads TGTGCCTGGAACAAACAGGGGGCGCATGGCTACACCTTC.